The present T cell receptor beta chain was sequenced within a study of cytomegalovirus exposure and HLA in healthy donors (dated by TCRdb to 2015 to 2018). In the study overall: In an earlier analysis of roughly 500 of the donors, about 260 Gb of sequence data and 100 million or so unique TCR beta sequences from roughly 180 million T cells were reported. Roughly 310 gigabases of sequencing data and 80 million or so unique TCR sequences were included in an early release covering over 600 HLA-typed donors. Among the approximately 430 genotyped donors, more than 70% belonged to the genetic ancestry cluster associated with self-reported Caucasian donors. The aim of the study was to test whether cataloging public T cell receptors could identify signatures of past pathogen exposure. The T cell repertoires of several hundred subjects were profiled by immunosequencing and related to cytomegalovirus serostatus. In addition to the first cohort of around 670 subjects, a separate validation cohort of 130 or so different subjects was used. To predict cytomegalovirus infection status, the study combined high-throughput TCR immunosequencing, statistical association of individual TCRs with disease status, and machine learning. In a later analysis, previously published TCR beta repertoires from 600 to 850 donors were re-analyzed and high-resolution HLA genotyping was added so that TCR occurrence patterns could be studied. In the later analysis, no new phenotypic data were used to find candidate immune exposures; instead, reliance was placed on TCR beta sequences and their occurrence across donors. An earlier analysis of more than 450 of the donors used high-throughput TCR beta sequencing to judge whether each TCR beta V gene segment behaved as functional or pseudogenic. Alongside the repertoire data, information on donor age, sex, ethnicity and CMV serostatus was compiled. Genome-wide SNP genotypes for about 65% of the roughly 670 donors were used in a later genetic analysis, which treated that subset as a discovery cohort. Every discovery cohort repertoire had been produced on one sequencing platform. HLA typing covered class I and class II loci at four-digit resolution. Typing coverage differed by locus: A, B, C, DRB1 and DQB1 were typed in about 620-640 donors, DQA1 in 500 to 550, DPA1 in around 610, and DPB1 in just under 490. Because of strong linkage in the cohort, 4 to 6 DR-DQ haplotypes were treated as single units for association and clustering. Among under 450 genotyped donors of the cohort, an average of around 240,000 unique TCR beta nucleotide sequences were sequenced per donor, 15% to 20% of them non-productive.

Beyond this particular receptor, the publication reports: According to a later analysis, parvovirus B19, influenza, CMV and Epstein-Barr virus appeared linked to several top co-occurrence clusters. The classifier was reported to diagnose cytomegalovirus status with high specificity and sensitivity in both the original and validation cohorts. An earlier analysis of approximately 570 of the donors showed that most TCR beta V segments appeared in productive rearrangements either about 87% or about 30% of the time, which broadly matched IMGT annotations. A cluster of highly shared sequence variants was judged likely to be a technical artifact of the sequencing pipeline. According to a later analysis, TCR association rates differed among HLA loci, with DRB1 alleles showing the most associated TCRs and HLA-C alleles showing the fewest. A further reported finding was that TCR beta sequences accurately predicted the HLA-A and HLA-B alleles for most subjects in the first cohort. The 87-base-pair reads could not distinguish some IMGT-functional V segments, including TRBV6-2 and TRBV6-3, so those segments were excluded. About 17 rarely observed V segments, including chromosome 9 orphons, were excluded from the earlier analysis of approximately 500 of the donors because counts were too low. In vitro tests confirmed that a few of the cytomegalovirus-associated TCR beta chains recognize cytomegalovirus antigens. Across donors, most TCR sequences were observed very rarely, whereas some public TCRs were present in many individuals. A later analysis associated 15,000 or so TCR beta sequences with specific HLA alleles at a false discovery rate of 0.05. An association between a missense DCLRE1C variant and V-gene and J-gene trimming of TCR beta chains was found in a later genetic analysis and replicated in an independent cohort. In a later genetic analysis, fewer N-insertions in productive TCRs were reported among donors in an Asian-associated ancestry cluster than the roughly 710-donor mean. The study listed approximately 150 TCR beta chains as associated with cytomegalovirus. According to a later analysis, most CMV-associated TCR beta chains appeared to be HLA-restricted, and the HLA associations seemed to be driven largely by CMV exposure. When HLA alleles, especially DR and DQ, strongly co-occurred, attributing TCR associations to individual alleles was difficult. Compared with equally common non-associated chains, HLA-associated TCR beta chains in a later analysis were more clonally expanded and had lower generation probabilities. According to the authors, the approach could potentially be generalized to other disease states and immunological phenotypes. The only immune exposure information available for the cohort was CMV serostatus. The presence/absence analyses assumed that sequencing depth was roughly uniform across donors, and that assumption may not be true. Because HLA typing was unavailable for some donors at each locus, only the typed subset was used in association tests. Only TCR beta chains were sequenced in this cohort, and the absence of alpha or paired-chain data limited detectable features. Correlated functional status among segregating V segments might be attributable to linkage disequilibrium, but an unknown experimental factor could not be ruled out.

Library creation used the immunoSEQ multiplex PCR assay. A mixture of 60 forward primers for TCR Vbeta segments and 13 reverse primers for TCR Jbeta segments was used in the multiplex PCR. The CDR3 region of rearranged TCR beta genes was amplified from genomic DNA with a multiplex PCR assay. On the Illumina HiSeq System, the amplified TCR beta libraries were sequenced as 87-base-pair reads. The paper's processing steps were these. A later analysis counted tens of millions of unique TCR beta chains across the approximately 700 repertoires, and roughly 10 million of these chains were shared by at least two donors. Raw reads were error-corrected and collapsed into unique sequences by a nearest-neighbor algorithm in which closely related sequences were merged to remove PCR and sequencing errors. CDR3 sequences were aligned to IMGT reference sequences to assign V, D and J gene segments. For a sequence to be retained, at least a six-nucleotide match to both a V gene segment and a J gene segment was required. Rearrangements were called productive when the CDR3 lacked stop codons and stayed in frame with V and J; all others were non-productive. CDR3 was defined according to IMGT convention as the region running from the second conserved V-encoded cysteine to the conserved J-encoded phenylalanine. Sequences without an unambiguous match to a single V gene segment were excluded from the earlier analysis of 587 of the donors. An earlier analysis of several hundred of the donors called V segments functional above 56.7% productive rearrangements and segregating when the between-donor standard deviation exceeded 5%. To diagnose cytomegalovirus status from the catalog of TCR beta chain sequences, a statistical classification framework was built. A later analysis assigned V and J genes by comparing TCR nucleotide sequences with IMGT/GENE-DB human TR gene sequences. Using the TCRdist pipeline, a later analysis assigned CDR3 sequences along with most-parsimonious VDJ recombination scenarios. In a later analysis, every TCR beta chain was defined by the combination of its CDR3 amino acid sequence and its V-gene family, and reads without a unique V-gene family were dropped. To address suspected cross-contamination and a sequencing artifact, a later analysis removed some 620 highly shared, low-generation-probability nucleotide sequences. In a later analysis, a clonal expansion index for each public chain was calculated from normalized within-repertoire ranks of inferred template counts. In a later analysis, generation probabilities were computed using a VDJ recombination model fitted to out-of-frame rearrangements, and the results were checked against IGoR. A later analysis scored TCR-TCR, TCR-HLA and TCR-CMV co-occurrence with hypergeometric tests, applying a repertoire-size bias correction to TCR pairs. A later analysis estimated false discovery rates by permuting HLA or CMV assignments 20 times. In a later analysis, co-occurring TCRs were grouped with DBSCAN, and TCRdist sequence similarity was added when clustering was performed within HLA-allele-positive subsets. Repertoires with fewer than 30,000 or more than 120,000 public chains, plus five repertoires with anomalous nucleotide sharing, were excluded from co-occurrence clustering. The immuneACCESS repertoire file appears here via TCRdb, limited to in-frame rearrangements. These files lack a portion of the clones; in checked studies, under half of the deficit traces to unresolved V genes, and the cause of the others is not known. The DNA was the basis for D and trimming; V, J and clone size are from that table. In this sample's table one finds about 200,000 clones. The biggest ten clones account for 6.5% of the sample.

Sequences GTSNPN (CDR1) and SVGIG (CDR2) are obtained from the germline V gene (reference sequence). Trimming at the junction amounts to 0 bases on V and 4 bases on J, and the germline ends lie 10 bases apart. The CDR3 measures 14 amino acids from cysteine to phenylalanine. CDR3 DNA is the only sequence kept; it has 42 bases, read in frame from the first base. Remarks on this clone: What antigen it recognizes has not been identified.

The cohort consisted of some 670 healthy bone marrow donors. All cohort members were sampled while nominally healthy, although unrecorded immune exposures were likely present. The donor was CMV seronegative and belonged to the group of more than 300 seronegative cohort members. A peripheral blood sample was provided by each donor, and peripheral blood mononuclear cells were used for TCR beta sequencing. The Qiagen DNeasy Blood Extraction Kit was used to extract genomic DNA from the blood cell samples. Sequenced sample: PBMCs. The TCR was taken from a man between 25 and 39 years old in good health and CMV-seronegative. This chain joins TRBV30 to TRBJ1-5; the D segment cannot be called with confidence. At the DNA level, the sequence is TGTGCCTGGAGTGTGGCGGACTTTAATCAGCCCCAGCATTTT. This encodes CAWSVADFNQPQHF.